The 2 T cell receptor beta chains below all came from one sample that was sequenced in a study of blood T cell repertoires in COVID-19. Profiled with immunoSEQ multiplex PCR; TCRdb holds only in-frame clones, not every one. The data show approximately 360,000 clones, with approximately 87% seen just once and 1.5% to 2% held by the top ten. Sequenced input: PBMCs or T cells enriched from blood (not recorded which). Source of these receptors: a man aged 40-49 years in a cohort exposed to, infected with or recovered from COVID-19 (not recorded which).

This chain uses TRBV3-1 (or the pseudogene TRBV3-2) with TRBJ1-6; 8 bases agree with TRBD1. This CDR3 is 15 amino acids long. Germline CDR1 reads LGHDT; CDR2 reads YNNKEL (reference sequence). Trimming cost V 1 base and J 9 bases; bases outside gene matches: 5. Here the CDR3 reads CASSQVPGGPSPLHF. In DNA, the CDR3 is TGTGCCAGCAGCCAAGTGCCAGGGGGCCCTTCACCCCTCCACTTT.

The genes are TRBV11-2 and TRBJ2-3; TRBD2 matches 7 bases. After removal of 6 bases from V and 6 bases from J, the junction contained 9 bases not matched to a gene. CDR1 is SGHAT and CDR2 is FQNNGV in the germline V gene. This CDR3 is 14 amino acids long. The chain's CDR3 is CASRRLLASDTQYF. CDR3 nucleotide sequence: TGTGCCAGCAGGAGGTTACTAGCGTCGGATACGCAGTATTTT. Complete variable domain (other parts from reference TRBV11-2 and TRBJ2-3): EAGVAQSPRYKIIEKRQSVAFWCNPISGHATLYWYQQILGQGPKLLIQFQNNGVVDDSQLPKDRFSAERLKGVDSTLKIQPAKLEDSAVYLCASRRLLASDTQYFGPGTRLTVL.